This record looks at one TCR beta chain sequence and its context. The antigen remains undetermined. The data were produced by immunoSEQ multiplex PCR, yet TCRdb's version contains in-frame clones alone and is incomplete. The sample consists of about 73,000 clones, 85% to 95% of them appearing once. V gave up 1 base and J gave up 9 bases; unmatched junction bases: 4. Germline CDR1 is SGHTA and CDR2 is FQGNSA. The CDR3 loop spans 15 amino acids. These data come from a study of cytomegalovirus exposure and HLA in healthy donors. General study results and limits: Most TCR sequences were rare, but some public TCRs occurred in many donors. The study designated some 180 TCR beta chains cytomegalovirus-associated.

Separation from the approximately 660-subject first cohort characterized the approximately 120-subject validation cohort, to which the donors belonged. This clonotype was sampled from a young man in good health and CMV-seronegative. The sequenced material came from PBMCs. This chain joins TRBV7-2 and TRBJ2-1, with TRBD2 matching over 12 bases. Written as DNA, the CDR3 is TGTGCCAGCAGCTTAGATCTAGCGGGGGGGCTTGAGCAGTTCTTC. It yields the protein CASSLDLAGGLEQFF. Based on the CDR3 plus reference TRBV7-2 and TRBJ2-1, the full variable domain is GAGVSQSPSNKVTEKGKDVELRCDPISGHTALYWYRQSLGQGLEFLIYFQGNSAPDKSGLPSDRFSAERTGGSVSTLTIQRTQQEDSAVYLCASSLDLAGGLEQFFGPGTRLTVL.